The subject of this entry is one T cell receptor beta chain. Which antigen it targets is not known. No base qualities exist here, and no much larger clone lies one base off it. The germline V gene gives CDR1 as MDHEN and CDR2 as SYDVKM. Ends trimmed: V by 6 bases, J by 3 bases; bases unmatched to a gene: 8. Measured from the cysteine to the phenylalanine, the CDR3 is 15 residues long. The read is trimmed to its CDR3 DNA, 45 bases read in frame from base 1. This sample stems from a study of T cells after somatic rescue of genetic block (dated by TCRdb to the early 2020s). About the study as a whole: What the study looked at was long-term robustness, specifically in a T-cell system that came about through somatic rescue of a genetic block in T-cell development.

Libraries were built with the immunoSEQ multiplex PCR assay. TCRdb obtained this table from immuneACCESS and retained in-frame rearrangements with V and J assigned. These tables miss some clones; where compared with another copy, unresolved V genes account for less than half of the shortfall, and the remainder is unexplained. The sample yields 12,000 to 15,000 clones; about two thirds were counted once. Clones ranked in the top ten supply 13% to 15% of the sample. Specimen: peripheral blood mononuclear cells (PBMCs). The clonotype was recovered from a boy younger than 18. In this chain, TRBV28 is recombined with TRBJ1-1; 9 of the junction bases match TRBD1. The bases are TGTGCCAGCAGGCTACTCGGGACAGGGTACACTGAAGCTTTCTTT. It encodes CASRLLGTGYTEAFF.